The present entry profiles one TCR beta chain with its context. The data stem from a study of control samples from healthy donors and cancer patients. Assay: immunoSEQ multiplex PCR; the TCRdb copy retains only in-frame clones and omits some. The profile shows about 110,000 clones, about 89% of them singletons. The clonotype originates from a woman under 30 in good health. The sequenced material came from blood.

Here the CDR3 reads CASSSQHRSSTDTQYF. In DNA, the CDR3 is TGTGCCAGCAGCTCGCAACACCGCTCCAGCACAGATACGCAGTATTTT. The chain joins TRBV7-2 to TRBJ2-3, with D hard to call. Germline-derived CDR1 and CDR2 are SGHTA and FQGNSA. V was cut by 4 bases and J by 0 bases, with 14 bases left in between. The CDR3 is made up of 16 amino acids.